These T cell receptor beta chains were read from a single sample in a study of cytomegalovirus exposure and HLA in healthy donors. Clones were read by immunoSEQ multiplex PCR, and TCRdb kept only the in-frame ones, dropping some. The sample yields approximately 190,000 clones, around 82% seen once. Specimen: PBMCs. The source of these receptors is a man aged 40-55 years in good health and CMV-seropositive. Both conserved end residues are part of each CDR3. Fields, in order: V gene, D gene, clone size, J gene, CDR3 DNA, CDR3 protein. A D gene is named only where the DNA matches it firmly. The size of a clone is reported for some rows only, either as once, few or many, or as a class for expanded clones.

v_gene: TRBV18
d_gene: -
abundance: once
j_gene: TRBJ2-4
CDR3nt: TGTGCCAGCTCACCACTCGACAGCCAAAACATTCAGTACTTC
CDR3aa: CASSPLDSQNIQYF

v_gene: TRBV23-1
d_gene: -
abundance: -
j_gene: TRBJ1-2
CDR3nt: TGCGCCAGCAGTCAATCTGGCAGCGCCTATGGCTACACCTTC
CDR3aa: CASSQSGSAYGYTF

v_gene: TRBV11-2
d_gene: -
abundance: few
j_gene: TRBJ2-5
CDR3nt: TGTGCCAGCAGCCGCCCGGAGCGTCGGGAGACCCAGTACTTC
CDR3aa: CASSRPERRETQYF

v_gene: TRBV5-4
d_gene: TRBD1
abundance: -
j_gene: TRBJ2-7
CDR3nt: TGTGCCAGCACCATTGGACAGGGAAGGTACGAGCAGTACTTC
CDR3aa: CASTIGQGRYEQYF

v_gene: TRBV9
d_gene: -
abundance: -
j_gene: TRBJ1-1
CDR3nt: TGTGCCAGCAGCGTAGAAGAGTACACTGAAGCTTTCTTT
CDR3aa: CASSVEEYTEAFF

v_gene: TRBV5-4
d_gene: TRBD1
abundance: few
j_gene: TRBJ2-7
CDR3nt: TGTGCCAGCAGCTTGATGACAGGGGGCGTCGGCCTTACCCACGAGCAGTACTTC
CDR3aa: CASSLMTGGVGLTHEQYF

v_gene: TRBV9
d_gene: TRBD1
abundance: -
j_gene: TRBJ1-6
CDR3nt: TGTGCCAGCAGCGTCGGGACAGGGTGGACACCCCTCCACTTT
CDR3aa: CASSVGTGWTPLHF

v_gene: TRBV30
d_gene: TRBD2
abundance: -
j_gene: TRBJ2-5
CDR3nt: TGTGCCTGGAGTGTCCTAGCGGGAGAGACCCAGTACTTC
CDR3aa: CAWSVLAGETQYF

v_gene: TRBV18
d_gene: -
abundance: once
j_gene: TRBJ2-7
CDR3nt: TGTGCCAGCTCACCAGGGAGCGGCCCCACCTACGAGCAGTACTTC
CDR3aa: CASSPGSGPTYEQYF

v_gene: TRBV25-1
d_gene: TRBD2
abundance: once
j_gene: TRBJ2-7
CDR3nt: TGTGCCAGCAGTGAAACCCGGGACTATACCTACGAGCAGTACTTC
CDR3aa: CASSETRDYTYEQYF

v_gene: TRBV6-5
d_gene: TRBD2
abundance: few
j_gene: TRBJ2-5
CDR3nt: TGTGCCAGCAGCACTAGCGGGAGGGCCGAAGAGACCCAGTACTTC
CDR3aa: CASSTSGRAEETQYF